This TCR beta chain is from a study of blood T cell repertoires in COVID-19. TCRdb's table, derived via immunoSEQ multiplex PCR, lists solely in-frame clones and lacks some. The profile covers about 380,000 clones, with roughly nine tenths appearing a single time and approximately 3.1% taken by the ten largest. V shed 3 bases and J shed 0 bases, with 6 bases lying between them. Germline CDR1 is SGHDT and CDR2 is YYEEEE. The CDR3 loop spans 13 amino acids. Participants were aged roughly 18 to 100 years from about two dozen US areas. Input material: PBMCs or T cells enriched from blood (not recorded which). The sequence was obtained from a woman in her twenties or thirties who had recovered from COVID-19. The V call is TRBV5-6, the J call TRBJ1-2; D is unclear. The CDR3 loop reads CASSSRTNYGYTF. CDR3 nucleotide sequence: TGTGCCAGCAGCTCCAGAACTAACTATGGCTACACCTTC.